The sample holds one count of the clone carrying this T cell receptor beta chain. This record comes from a study of shared clonotypes between healthy human individuals. CD8 cells classed as naive were CD45RO-negative and positively selected for CCR7, excluding terminally differentiated effector memory CD45RA+ cells. The V gene lost 0 bases and the J gene lost 5 bases, with 16 bases spanning the gap. This CDR3 spans 16 amino acids. Germline-derived CDR1 and CDR2 are LNHNV and YYDKDF (reference sequence). Clones were read by immunoSEQ multiplex PCR, and TCRdb kept only the in-frame ones, dropping some. The table shows about 2.1 million clones, with just over 90% occurring only once.

Sequenced: naive CD8+ T cells from PBMCs. The rearrangement links TRBV15 to TRBJ2-5; D remains unclear. The receptor was derived from a man younger than 35 in good health. Some clones in this sample may be carry-over from other donors' samples. CDR3: CATSRDLRFGSETQYF. The CDR3 coding sequence is TGTGCCACCAGCAGAGATCTGAGGTTCGGCTCGGAGACCCAGTACTTC.